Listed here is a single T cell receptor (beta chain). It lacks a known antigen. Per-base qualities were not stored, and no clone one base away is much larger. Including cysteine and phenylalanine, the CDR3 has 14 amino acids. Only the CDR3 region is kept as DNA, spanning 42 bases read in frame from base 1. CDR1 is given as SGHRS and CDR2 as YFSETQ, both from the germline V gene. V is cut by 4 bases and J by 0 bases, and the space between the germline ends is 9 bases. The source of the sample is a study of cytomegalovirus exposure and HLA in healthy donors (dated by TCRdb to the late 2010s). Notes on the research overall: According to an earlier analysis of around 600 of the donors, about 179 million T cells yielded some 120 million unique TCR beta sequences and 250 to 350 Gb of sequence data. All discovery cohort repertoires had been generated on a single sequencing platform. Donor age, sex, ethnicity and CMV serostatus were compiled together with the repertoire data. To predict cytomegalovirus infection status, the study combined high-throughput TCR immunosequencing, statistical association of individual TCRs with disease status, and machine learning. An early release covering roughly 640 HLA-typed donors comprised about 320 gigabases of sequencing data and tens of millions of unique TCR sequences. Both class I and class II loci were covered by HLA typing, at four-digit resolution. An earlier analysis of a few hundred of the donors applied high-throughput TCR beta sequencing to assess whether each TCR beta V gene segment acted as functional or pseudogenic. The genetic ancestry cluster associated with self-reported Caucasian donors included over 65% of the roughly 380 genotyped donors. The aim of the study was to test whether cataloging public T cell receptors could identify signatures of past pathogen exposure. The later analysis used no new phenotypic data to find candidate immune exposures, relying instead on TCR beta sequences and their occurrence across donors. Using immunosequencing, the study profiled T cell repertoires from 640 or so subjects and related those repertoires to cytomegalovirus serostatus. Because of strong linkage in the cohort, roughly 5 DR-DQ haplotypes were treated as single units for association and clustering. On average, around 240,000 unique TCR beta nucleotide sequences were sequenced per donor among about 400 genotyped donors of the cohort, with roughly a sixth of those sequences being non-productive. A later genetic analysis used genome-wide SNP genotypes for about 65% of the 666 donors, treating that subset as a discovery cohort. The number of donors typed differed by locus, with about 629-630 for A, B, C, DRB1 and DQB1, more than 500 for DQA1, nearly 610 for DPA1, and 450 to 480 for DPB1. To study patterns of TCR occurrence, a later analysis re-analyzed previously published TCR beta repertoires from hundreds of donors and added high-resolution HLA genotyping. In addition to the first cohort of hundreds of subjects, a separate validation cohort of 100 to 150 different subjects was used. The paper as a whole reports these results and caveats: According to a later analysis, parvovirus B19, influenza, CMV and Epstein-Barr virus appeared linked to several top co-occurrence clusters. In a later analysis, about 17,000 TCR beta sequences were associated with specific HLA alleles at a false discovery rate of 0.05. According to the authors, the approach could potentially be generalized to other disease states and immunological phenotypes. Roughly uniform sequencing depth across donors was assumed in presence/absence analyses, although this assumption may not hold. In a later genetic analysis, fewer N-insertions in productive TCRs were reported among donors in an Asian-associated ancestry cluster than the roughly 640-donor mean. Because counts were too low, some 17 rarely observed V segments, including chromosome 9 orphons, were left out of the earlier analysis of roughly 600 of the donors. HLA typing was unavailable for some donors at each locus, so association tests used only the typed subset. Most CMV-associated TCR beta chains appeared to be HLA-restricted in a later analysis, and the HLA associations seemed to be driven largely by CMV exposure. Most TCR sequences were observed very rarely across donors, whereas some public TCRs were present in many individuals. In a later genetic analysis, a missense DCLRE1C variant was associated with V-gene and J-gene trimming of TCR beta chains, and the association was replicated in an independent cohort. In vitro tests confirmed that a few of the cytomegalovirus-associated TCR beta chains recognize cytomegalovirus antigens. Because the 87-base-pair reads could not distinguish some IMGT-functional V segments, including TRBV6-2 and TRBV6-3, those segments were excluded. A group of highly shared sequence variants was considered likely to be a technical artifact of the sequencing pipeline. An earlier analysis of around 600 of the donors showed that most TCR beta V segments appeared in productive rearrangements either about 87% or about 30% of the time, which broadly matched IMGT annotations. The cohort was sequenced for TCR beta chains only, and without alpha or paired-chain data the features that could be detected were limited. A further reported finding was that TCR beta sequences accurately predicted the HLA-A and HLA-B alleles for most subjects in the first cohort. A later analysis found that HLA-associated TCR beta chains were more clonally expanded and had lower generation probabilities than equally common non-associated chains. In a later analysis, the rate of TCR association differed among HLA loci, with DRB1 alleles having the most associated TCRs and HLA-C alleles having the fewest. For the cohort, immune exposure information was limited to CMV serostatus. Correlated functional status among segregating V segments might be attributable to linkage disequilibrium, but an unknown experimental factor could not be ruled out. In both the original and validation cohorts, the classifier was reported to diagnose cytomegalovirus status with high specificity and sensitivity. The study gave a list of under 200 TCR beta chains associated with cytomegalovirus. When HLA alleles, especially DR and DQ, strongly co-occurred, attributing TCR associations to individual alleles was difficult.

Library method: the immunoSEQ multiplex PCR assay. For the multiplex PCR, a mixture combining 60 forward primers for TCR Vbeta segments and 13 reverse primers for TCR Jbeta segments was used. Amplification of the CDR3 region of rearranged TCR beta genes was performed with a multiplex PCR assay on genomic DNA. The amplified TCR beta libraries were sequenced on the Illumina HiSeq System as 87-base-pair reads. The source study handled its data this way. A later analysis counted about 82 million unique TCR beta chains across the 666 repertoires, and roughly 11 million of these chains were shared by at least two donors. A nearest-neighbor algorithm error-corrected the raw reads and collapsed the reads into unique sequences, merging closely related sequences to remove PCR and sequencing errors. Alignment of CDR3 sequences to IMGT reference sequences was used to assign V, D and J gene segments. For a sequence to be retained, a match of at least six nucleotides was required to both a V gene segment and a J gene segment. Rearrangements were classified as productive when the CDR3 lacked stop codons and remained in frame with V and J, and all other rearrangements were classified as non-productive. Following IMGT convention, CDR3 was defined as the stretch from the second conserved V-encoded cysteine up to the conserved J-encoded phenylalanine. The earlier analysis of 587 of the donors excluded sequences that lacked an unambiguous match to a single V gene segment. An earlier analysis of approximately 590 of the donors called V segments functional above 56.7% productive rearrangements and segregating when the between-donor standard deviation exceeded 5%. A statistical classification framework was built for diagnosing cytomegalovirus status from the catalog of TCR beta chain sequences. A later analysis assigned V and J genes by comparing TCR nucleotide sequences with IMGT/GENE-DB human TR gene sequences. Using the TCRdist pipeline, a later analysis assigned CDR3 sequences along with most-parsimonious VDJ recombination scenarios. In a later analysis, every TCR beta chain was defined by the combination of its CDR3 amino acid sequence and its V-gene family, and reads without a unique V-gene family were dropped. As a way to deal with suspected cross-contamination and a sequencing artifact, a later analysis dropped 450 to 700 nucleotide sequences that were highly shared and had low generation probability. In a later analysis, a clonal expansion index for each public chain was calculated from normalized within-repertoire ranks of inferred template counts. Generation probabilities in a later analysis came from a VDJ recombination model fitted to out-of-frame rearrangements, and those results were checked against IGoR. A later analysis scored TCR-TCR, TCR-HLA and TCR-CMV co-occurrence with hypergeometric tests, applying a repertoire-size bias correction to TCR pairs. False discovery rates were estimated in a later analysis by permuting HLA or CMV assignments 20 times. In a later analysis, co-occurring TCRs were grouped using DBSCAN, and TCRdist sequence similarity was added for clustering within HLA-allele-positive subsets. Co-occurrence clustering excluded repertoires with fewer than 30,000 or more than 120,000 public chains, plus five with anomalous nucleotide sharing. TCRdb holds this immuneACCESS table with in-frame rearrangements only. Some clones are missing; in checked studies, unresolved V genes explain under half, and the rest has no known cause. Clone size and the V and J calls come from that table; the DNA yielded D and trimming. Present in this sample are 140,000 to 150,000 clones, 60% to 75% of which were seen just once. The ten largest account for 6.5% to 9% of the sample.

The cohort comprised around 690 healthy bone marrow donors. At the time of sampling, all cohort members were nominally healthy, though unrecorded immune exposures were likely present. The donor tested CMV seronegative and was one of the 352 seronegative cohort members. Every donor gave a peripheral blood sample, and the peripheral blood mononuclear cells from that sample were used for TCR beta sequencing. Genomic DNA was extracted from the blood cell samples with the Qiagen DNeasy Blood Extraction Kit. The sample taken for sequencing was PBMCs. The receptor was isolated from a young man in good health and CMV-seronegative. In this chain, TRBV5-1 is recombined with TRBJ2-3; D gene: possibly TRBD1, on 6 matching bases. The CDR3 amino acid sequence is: CASSPDRSTDTQYF. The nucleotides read TGCGCCAGCAGCCCGGACAGAAGCACAGATACGCAGTATTTT.